The present T cell receptor beta chain was sequenced within a study of T cell responses to AZD1222 COVID-19 vaccine. Points from the study as a whole: Only a handful of AZD1222 recipients, more than five in all, had baseline seropositivity. Donors, mostly white British, included more females; clonal diversity was possibly underestimated. Spike-specific TCR breadth and depth both grew after two AZD1222 doses. Nearly half of the spike-specific TCRs reportedly recognize variant regions that carry no mutations.

Data came from immunoSEQ multiplex PCR; TCRdb stores just in-frame clones and leaves some out. The table has 130,000 to 150,000 clones, 75% to 90% seen once. Worth noting for this clone: What it recognizes is unknown.

CDR1 SGHNT and CDR2 YYREEE come from the germline V gene (reference sequence). Between the trimmed V and J ends, which lost 0 bases and 3 bases, there was a span of 13 bases. This CDR3 comprises 15 residues. Source: peripheral blood, taken on day 0 of MenACWY control vaccination. The clonotype was recovered from an adult in good health. The chain has TRBV5-4 and TRBJ2-7; tentatively, D is TRBD2 (6 bases). The CDR3 coding sequence is TGTGCCAGCAGCTTGGCGGCCGGGGGTGGCTACGAGCAGTACTTC. Its translation is CASSLAAGGGYEQYF.